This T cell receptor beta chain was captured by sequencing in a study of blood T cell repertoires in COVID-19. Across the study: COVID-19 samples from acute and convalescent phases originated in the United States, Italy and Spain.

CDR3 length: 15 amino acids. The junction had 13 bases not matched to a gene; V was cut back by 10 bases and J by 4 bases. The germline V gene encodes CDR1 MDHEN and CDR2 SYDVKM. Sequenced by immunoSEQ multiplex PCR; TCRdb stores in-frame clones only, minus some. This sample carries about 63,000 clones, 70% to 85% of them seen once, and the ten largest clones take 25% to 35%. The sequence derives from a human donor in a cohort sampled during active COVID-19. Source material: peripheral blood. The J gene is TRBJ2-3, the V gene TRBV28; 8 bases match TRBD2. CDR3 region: CATLRAGAGADTQYF. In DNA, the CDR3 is TGTGCCACCCTTCGGGCGGGAGCGGGGGCAGATACGCAGTATTTT. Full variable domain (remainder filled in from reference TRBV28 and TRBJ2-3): DVKVTQSSRYLVKRTGEKVFLECVQDMDHENMFWYRQDPGLGLRLIYFSYDVKMKEKGDIPEGYSVSREKKERFSLILESASTNQTSMYLCATLRAGAGADTQYFGPGTRLTVL.